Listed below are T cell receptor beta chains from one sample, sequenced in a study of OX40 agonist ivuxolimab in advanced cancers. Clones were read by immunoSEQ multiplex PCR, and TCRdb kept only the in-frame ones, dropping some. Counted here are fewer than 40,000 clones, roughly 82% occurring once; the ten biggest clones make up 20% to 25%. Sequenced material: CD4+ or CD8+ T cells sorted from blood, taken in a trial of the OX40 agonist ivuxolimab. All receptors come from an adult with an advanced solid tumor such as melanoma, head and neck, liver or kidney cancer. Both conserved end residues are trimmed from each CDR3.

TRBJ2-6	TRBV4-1	ASSQDWGTGANVLT
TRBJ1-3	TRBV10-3	AISDSTSGNTIY
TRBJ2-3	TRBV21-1	ASSLEGGPATDTQY
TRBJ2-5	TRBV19	ATQGLSQETQY
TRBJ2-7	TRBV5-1	ASSPWEDDEQY
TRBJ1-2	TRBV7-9	ASSRFQGNGYT
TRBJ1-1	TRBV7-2	ASSGPRGSGDTEAF
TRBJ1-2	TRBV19	ASQQGINYGYT
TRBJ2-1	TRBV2	ASRQTGITYNEQF
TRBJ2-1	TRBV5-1	ASSLGPNIHEQF
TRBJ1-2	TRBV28	ASYLTGARGYT
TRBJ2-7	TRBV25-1	ASSEARGSSYEQY
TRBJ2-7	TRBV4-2	ASSQAGAAYEQY
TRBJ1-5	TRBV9	ASSGRGNNQPQH
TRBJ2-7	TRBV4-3	ASSQGGRLDEQY
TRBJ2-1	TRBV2	ASGPRAGSNEQF
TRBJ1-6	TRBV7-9	ASSFGGDGSPLH
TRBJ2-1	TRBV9	ASSGRKTGGNEQF
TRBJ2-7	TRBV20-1	SLTGLYEQY
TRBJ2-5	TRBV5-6	ASSLGGEETQY
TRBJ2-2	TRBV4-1	ASSLSGGMSTGELF
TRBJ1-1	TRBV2	ASSGLTENTEAF
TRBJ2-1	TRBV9	ASSVGGSYNEQF
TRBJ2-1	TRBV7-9	ASQGTSGNEQF
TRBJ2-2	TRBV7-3	ASSLGLVTGELF
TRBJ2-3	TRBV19	ASSYLQGGTDTQY
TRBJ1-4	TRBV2	ASSYTTVGATNEKLF
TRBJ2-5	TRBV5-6	ASSPGVKETQY
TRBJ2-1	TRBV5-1	ASSPRASEGNEQF
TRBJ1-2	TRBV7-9	ASTLDRYYGYT
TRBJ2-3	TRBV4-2	ASSQGGGRADTQY
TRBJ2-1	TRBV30	AWSSPKAGYNEQF
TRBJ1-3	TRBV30	AWRRDRGSGNTIY
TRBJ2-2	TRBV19	ASIGDRNTGELF
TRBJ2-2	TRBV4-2	ASSQGVGGRNTGELF
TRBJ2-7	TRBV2	ASSKERGLRDEQY
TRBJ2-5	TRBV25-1	ASSESGGKETQY
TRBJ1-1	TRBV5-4	ASSLGRGEAF
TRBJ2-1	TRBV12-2	ASRLAKRGANDNEQF
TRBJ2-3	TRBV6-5	ASSYHKDRGTDTQY
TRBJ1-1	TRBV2	ASRPQNRANTEAF
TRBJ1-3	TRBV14	ASSQSGSRNTIY
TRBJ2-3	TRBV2	ASSEALLSGGDTQY
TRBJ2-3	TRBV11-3	ASSLGLRDTQY
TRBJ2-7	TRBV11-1	ASSLNGGDGDEQY
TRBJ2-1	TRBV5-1	ASSPGLLAGGYNEQF
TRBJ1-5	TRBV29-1	SVLEALTGQPQH
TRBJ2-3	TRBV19	ASSLGTLGTDTQY
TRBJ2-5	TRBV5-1	ASSRDGGGQETQY
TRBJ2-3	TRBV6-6	ASSKQGPDTQY
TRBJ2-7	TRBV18	ASSPSQGMTYEQY
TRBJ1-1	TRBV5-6	ASSYRDRKGSAF
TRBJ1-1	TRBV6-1	ASSAWGAATEAF
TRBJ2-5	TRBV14	ASSQERRGLAGILNGGKTQY
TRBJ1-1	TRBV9	ASSAQGNTEAF
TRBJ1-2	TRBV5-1	ASSLDGGGAYGYT
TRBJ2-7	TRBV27	ASRGLSSYEQY